This TCR beta chain appears in the sequencing data of a study of blood T cell repertoires in COVID-19. Germline V lookup: CDR1 LGHNT, CDR2 FRNRAP. The CDR3 consists of 16 residues. Trimming shortened V by 4 bases and J by 3 bases, and 17 bases separated the two germline ends. The assay was immunoSEQ multiplex PCR, and TCRdb's table has in-frame clones only and misses some. Here the sample spans roughly 100,000 clones, roughly three quarters being singletons. The sample was peripheral blood. This chain uses TRBV12-5 with TRBJ2-3; TRBD2 is a possible D gene (7 bases). This receptor was identified in a woman of 80 years or more with acute or convalescent COVID-19. This chain's CDR3 is CASGSRGGGATDTQYF. The CDR3, as DNA: TGTGCTAGTGGTTCCCGCGGCGGGGGCGCGACAGATACGCAGTATTTT.